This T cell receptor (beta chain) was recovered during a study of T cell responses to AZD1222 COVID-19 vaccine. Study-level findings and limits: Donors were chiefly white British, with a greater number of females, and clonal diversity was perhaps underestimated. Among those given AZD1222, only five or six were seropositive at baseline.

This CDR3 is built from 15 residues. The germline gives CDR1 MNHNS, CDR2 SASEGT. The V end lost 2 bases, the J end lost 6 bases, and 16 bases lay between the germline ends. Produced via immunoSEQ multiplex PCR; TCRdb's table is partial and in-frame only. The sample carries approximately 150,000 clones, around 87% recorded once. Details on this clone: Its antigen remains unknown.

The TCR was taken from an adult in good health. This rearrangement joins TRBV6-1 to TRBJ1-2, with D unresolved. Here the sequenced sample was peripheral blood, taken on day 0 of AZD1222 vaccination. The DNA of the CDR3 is TGTGCCAGCAGTGAATTGGTAGGGAGGCACAATGGCTACACCTTC. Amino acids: CASSELVGRHNGYTF.